Following are 28 T cell receptor beta chains from one sample sequenced in a study of shared clonotypes between healthy human individuals. Assay used: immunoSEQ multiplex PCR; TCRdb lists only in-frame clones, some missing. The sample lists around 620,000 clones, roughly 95% occurring once. CD45RO-negative, CCR7-selected cells formed the naive CD8 fraction, which excluded terminally differentiated effector memory CD45RA+ cells. Sequences were obtained from naive CD8+ T cells sorted from blood. These receptor sequences come from a woman in her twenties or thirties in good health.

The rearrangement joins TRBV19 to TRBJ2-7; perhaps TRBD2 as D (6 bases). The CDR3 contains 15 residues. The germline V gene encodes CDR1 LNHDA and CDR2 SQIVND (reference sequence). Trimming removed 1 base at V and 2 bases at J, with 12 bases between. The CDR3 loop reads CASSIAASATYEQYF. The CDR3 DNA reads as TGTGCCAGTAGTATAGCGGCTAGCGCAACCTACGAGCAGTACTTC. Drawing the rest from reference TRBV19 and TRBJ2-7, the complete variable domain is DGGITQSPKYLFRKEGQNVTLSCEQNLNHDAMYWYRQDPGQGLRLIYYSQIVNDFQKGDIAEGYSVSREKKESFPLTVTSAQKNPTAFYLCASSIAASATYEQYFGPGTRLTVT.

The gene calls are TRBV6-4 and TRBJ2-3; the D is unclear. The length of the CDR3 is 13 residues. Trimming took 6 bases from V and 2 from J, leaving 9 bases between them. Germline assignment: CDR1 MRHNA and CDR2 SNTAGT. CDR3 DNA: TGTGCCAGCAGCGTGACAAACACAGATACGCAGTATTTT. Translation gives CASSVTNTDTQYF.

Note on this clone: The same CDR3 also results from other DNA sequences found in this sample. The chain is built from TRBV28 and TRBJ1-1; maybe TRBD1 (5 bases). The CDR3 has 13 residues. CDR1 is MDHEN, CDR2 SYDVKM, per germline. With 2 bases removed from V and 4 bases from J, the gap between germline ends came to 8 bases. The CDR3, as DNA: TGTGCCAGCAGTTTAGGGGGATCCACTGAAGCTTTCTTT. This sequence encodes CASSLGGSTEAFF.

CDR3 in DNA: TGTGCCAGCAGCACTGGGGGGGGACTATCCTACGAGCAGTACTTC. Protein sequence: CASSTGGGLSYEQYF. V usage is TRBV7-9 and J usage is TRBJ2-7; the match to TRBD2 covers 7 bases. This CDR3 comprises 15 residues. CDR1 and CDR2 from the germline V gene are SEHNR and FQNEAQ (reference sequence). V lost 5 bases, J lost 1 base, and 8 bases stayed unmatched.

The chain is built from TRBV7-9 and TRBJ2-7; TRBD1 matches at 10 bases. The ends lost 5 bases at V and 2 bases at J; junction bases unmatched: 6. This CDR3 is built from 15 residues. From germline, CDR1 is SEHNR and CDR2 FQNEAQ (reference sequence). The CDR3 DNA reads TGTGCCAGCAGCCGGCCAGGACAGGGGGCCTACGAGCAGTACTTC. As protein: CASSRPGQGAYEQYF.

Comment on this clone: One junction end disagrees with the germline gene, perhaps due to a read error. The chain combines TRBV19 with TRBJ1-5; no definite D call. Germline CDR1 reads LNHDA; CDR2 reads SQIVND (reference sequence). The CDR3 has 9 amino acids. The CDR3 bases are TGCAACCCGAGACAGCCCCAGCATTTT. Translated: CNPRQPQHF.

This clone was seen just once. V usage is TRBV19 and J usage is TRBJ2-7; either TRBD1 or TRBD2 may fit D (5 bases each). Trimming left V 5 bases short and J 3 bases short, with 11 bases between. This CDR3 is built from 13 residues. Germline lookup yields CDR1 LNHDA and CDR2 SQIVND (reference sequence). The CDR3 DNA reads TGTGCCAGTAGTTACGGGACCGGCTACGAGCAGTACTTC. Translation: CASSYGTGYEQYF.

This clone was seen only once. J is TRBJ2-2 and V is TRBV29-1; D is uncertain. Trimming left V 6 bases short and J 3 bases short, with 14 bases between. Germline V CDR1 and CDR2: SQVTM, ANQGSEA. The CDR3 is made up of 14 amino acids. In DNA form, the CDR3 reads TGCAGCGTCCCGCAAGGCGCCGACACCGGGGAGCTGTTTTTT. Amino acids: CSVPQGADTGELFF.

The genes are TRBV5-5 and TRBJ2-7; D ambiguous. This CDR3 is built from 13 residues. CDR1 is SGHKS and CDR2 is YYEKEE in the germline V gene (reference sequence). V dropped 6 bases and J dropped 1 base, with 11 bases sitting between them. The CDR3 coding sequence is TGTGCCAGCATTAGCCCAGAGTCCTACGAGCAGTACTTC. Amino acids: CASISPESYEQYF.

This clone was counted a single time. The rearrangement joins TRBV19 to TRBJ1-2, with D possibly matching TRBD1 (6 bases). Per germline, CDR1 LNHDA and CDR2 SQIVND (reference sequence). This CDR3 has 14 amino acids. Between the trimmed V and J ends, which lost 1 base and 6 bases, there was a span of 12 bases. CDR3 in amino acids: CASSIGQDWDGYTF. Here the CDR3 DNA reads TGTGCCAGTAGTATAGGACAGGACTGGGATGGCTACACCTTC.

The chain is built from TRBV5-6 and TRBJ2-7, with no clear D. The CDR3 extends over 14 amino acids. Deletions cut 0 bases from V and 3 bases from J, with 10 bases between. The germline V gene encodes CDR1 SGHDT and CDR2 YYEEEE. The DNA of the CDR3 is TGTGCCAGCAGCTTGGGTGCTACGGGCTACGAGCAGTACTTC. This codes for CASSLGATGYEQYF.

The genes are TRBV18 and TRBJ2-2, with no clear D. V gave up 4 bases and J gave up 5 bases, with 11 bases separating them. The CDR3 spans 14 residues. Germline assignment: CDR1 KGHSH and CDR2 LQKENI. CDR3 sequence reads: CASSLEYSTGELFF. DNA for the CDR3: TGTGCCAGCTCACTGGAGTACTCGACCGGGGAGCTGTTTTTT. Complete variable domain (other parts from reference TRBV18 and TRBJ2-2): NAGVMQNPRHLVRRRGQEARLRCSPMKGHSHVYWYRQLPEEGLKFMVYLQKENIIDESGMPKERFSAEFPKEGPSILRIQQVVRGDSAAYFCASSLEYSTGELFFGEGSRLTVL.

This chain connects TRBV5-6 to TRBJ1-2; 8 bases align to TRBD1. This CDR3 has 14 residues. Per germline, CDR1 SGHDT and CDR2 YYEEEE. The trim removed 2 bases at V and 4 bases at J, leaving 4 bases unmatched. This CDR3 reads CASSFPDRGYGYTF. The DNA for the CDR3 is TGTGCCAGCAGCTTTCCCGACAGGGGCTATGGCTACACCTTC.

The rearrangement uses TRBV28 and TRBJ2-1, with no clear D. Germline CDR1 reads MDHEN; CDR2 reads SYDVKM. The CDR3 is 10 residues long. With 7 bases removed from V and 7 bases from J, the gap between germline ends came to 5 bases. The CDR3 bases are TGTGCCAGCACCGGGAATGAGCAGTTCTTC. This codes for CASTGNEQFF.

The chain has TRBV5-6 and TRBJ2-7; 8 positions match TRBD1. J gave up 3 bases and V 5 bases, and 13 bases lay outside the gene matches. Germline loops: CDR1 SGHDT, CDR2 YYEEEE. The CDR3 extends over 16 amino acids. The DNA of the CDR3 is TGTGCCAGCAGTTTTGGACAGGGTTTGATCGTCTACGAGCAGTACTTC. This codes for CASSFGQGLIVYEQYF.

The chain is built from TRBV2 and TRBJ2-7; TRBD1 matches 9 bases. After removal of 4 bases from V and 4 bases from J, the junction contained 2 bases not matched to a gene. The V gene's germline CDR1 is SNHLY and CDR2 FYNNEI. CDR3 length: 13 amino acids. The CDR3 region is CASSGDRVYEQYF. Written as DNA, the CDR3 is TGTGCCAGCAGTGGGGACAGGGTTTACGAGCAGTACTTC.

The CDR3 sequence is CASSLAGEADTQYF. The CDR3 DNA is TGTGCCAGCAGCTTAGCGGGAGAGGCAGATACGCAGTATTTT. V is TRBV7-6 and J is TRBJ2-3, with a tentative D call TRBD2 (5 bases). CDR3 length: 14 residues. CDR1 SGHVS and CDR2 FNYEAQ come from the germline V gene. Trimming pared 0 bases from V and 4 bases from J, leaving 8 bases between.

The rearrangement uses TRBV7-9 and TRBJ2-5, with D perhaps TRBD2 (6 bases). With the DNA end fitting TRBJ2-7 better, the J assignment may be wrong. The CDR3 loop spans 15 amino acids. Germline values: CDR1 SEHNR, CDR2 FQNEAQ (reference sequence). CDR3 amino acids: CASSLLSGSGYEQYF. CDR3 nucleotides: TGTGCCAGCAGCTTATTGTCCGGGAGTGGTTACGAGCAGTACTTC.

The V gene is TRBV12-2, the J gene TRBJ1-5. TRBV12-2 is given as a pseudogene. The CDR3 runs 20 residues. CDR3 sequence reads: CASRFDPGSWGYYSNQPQHF. The CDR3 DNA is TGTGCAAGTCGCTTTGACCCGGGATCCTGGGGATATTATAGCAATCAGCCCCAGCATTTT.

J is TRBJ2-5 and V is TRBV6-1, with 13 bases that match TRBD2. The CDR3 loop spans 17 amino acids. Germline CDR1 reads MNHNS; CDR2 reads SASEGT. The trim removed 4 bases at V and 2 bases at J, leaving 7 bases unmatched. The CDR3, as DNA: TGTGCCAGCAGTGCCGGTCCGGGACTAGCGGGGCAAGAGACCCAGTACTTC. Translated: CASSAGPGLAGQETQYF.

The V and J genes are TRBV10-2 and TRBJ1-5, with TRBD1 identical over 8 bases. Germline values: CDR1 WSHSY, CDR2 SAAADI. The CDR3 length is 14 residues. The J segment lost 7 bases and the V segment lost 4 bases, leaving 6 bases of the junction unmatched. The DNA of the CDR3 is TGCGCCAGCAGTGCGGACAGGGATTGGCAGCCCCAGCATTTT. This codes for CASSADRDWQPQHF.

The gene calls are TRBV13 and TRBJ2-7, with TRBD1 matching 7 bases. Germline V CDR1 and CDR2: PRHDT, FYEKMQ (reference sequence). J was trimmed by 6 bases and V by 5 bases; bases with no gene match: 7. This CDR3 region has 13 residues. The CDR3 DNA is TGTGCCAGCAGCCCCCGACAGGGTTTCGAGCAGTACTTC. Translation: CASSPRQGFEQYF.

J is TRBJ2-2 and V is TRBV28; D gene unclear. Trimming cost V 3 bases and J 3 bases, with 8 bases left between them. This CDR3 spans 14 amino acids. CDR1 is MDHEN and CDR2 is SYDVKM in the germline V gene. The CDR3, as DNA: TGTGCCAGCAGTTTCCGGGTTCACACCGGGGAGCTGTTTTTT. This gives the protein CASSFRVHTGELFF.

J is TRBJ2-1 and V is TRBV29-1; 7 nucleotides match TRBD1. This CDR3 contains 18 residues. Per germline, CDR1 SQVTM and CDR2 ANQGSEA. V was pared by 0 bases and J by 5 bases, with 16 bases of the junction left unmatched. CDR3 nucleotides: TGCAGCGTTGAAGATCTATTCGATACAGGGGATGGGAACAATGAGCAGTTCTTC. This codes for CSVEDLFDTGDGNNEQFF.

Details on this clone: This sample also contains other DNA sequences that code for the same CDR3. The chain combines TRBV9 with TRBJ1-2; D is ambiguous. The CDR3 is 12 amino acids. Germline CDR1 and CDR2: SGDLS and YYNGEE. V lost 0 bases and J lost 4, with 4 bases in between. This CDR3 reads CASSVDGYGYTF. Here the CDR3 DNA reads TGTGCCAGCAGCGTAGATGGCTATGGCTACACCTTC.

This chain links TRBV10-3 with TRBJ2-7; 11 bases agree with TRBD2. Germline V lookup: CDR1 ENHRY, CDR2 SYGVKD. The CDR3 consists of 18 residues. J was trimmed by 1 base and V by 2 bases; bases with no gene match: 10. CDR3 in DNA: TGTGCCATCAGTGAGGGGACTAGCGGAACATTGAGGTCCTACGAGCAGTACTTC. As protein: CAISEGTSGTLRSYEQYF.

The chain is built from TRBV27 and TRBJ1-5; 11 bases agree with TRBD1. J gave up 6 bases and V 5 bases, and 9 bases lay outside the gene matches. Germline CDR1 is MNHEY and CDR2 is SMNVEV (reference sequence). This CDR3 contains 16 residues. The CDR3 reads CASSLGAGQGVQPQHF. In DNA form, the CDR3 reads TGTGCCAGCAGTCTAGGAGCGGGACAGGGGGTTCAGCCCCAGCATTTT.

This clone has only a few counts. The genes are TRBV7-9 and TRBJ1-1, with D possibly being TRBD1 (5 bases). This CDR3 has 11 residues. The V gene's germline CDR1 is SEHNR and CDR2 FQNEAQ (reference sequence). Deletions cut 7 bases from V and 10 bases from J, with 13 bases between. Here the CDR3 reads CASTLGTTAFF. The CDR3 DNA is TGTGCCAGCACCCTAGGGACGACAGCTTTCTTT.